Sequencing of this T cell receptor (beta chain) was carried out in a study of cytomegalovirus exposure and HLA in healthy donors. Trimming pared 2 bases from V and 3 bases from J, leaving 14 bases between. The germline V gene encodes CDR1 SGHTA and CDR2 FQGNSA. There are 16 residues in the CDR3. Here immunoSEQ multiplex PCR was the method, and the copy in TCRdb shows in-frame clones only, minus some. This table holds about 130,000 clones, approximately 82% found once. Input material: PBMCs. The gene calls are TRBV7-2 and TRBJ2-1; tentatively, D is TRBD1 (6 bases). The TCR was taken from a man aged 25-45 years in good health and CMV-seropositive. The CDR3 here is CASSLYGTPLYNEQFF. The CDR3, as DNA: TGTGCCAGCAGCTTATACGGGACACCTCTCTACAATGAGCAGTTCTTC.